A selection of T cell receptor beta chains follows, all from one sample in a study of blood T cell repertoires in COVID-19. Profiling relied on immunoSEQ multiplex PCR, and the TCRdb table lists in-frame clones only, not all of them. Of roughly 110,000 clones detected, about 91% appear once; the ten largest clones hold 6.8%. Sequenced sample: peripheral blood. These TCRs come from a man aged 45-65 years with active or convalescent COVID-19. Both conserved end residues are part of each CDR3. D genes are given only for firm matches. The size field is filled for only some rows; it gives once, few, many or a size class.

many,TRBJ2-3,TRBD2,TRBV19,CASSILLAGGPGDTQYF,TGTGCCAGTAGTATATTACTAGCGGGAGGGCCCGGAGATACGCAGTATTTT
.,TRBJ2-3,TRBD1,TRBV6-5,CASSKNRGSTDTQYF,TGTGCCAGCAGTAAGAACAGGGGGTCGACAGATACGCAGTATTTT
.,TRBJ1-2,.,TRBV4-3,CASSQGDGWGANYGYTF,TGCGCCAGCAGCCAAGGGGATGGCTGGGGCGCCAACTATGGCTACACCTTC
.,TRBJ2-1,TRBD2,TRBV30,CAWRGTSYNEQFF,TGTGCCTGGAGAGGGACTAGCTACAATGAGCAGTTCTTC
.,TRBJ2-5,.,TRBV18,CASSLRPQETQYF,TGTGCCAGCTCATTGCGGCCCCAAGAGACCCAGTACTTC
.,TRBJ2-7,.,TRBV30,CAWMRGGWGYEQYF,TGTGCCTGGATGCGTGGGGGCTGGGGCTACGAGCAGTACTTC
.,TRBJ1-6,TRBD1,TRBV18,CASSPLQGGTSNSPLHF,TGTGCCAGCTCACCATTACAGGGGGGAACATCTAATTCACCCCTCCACTTT
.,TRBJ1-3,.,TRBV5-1,CASSSTPSGNTIYF,TGCGCCAGCAGCTCGACACCCTCTGGAAACACCATATATTTT
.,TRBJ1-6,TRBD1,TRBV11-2,CASSLGTGVYSPLHF,TGTGCCAGCAGCTTAGGAACAGGGGTCTATTCACCCCTCCACTTT
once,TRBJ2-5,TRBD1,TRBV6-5,CASSRDRGQETQYF,TGTGCCAGCAGTCGGGACAGGGGGCAGGAGACCCAGTACTTC
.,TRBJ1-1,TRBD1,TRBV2,CASSDLAITGGTEAFF,TGTGCCAGCAGTGATTTGGCGATCACAGGGGGCACTGAAGCTTTCTTT
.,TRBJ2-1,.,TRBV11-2,CASSPLLTKRQFF,TGTGCCAGCAGCCCGCTTCTTACTAAGCGGCAGTTCTTC
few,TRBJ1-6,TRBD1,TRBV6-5,CASRLDRDRSPLHF,TGTGCCAGCAGGCTGGACAGGGATCGATCACCCCTCCACTTT
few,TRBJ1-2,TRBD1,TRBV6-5,CASSYTAAGQSYGYTF,TGTGCCAGCAGTTACACTGCCGCGGGACAGAGTTATGGCTACACCTTC
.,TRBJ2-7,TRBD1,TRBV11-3,CASSPPGQGDEQYF,TGTGCCAGCAGCCCCCCGGGACAGGGCGACGAGCAGTACTTC